This T cell receptor beta chain was recorded in a study of identical twins' blood T cells. Study-wide points: Mainly, cloneset size products determined shared clonotypes, twins included.

In the source study's methods: Per-library CDR3 reads ranged about 2 to 4 million; clonotypes, ~85,000 to ~550,000. TCRdb ran MiXCR on the 5' RACE reads and lists one entry per CDR3 protein. These V and J calls are TCRdb output, not the study's own analysis. Among hundreds of thousands of distinct CDR3 sequences listed, roughly 28% were seen once. Trimming took off 6 bases at V and 6 bases at J, with 20 bases between the two ends. The CDR3 totals 16 residues. Donors were six healthy women in three monozygous twin pairs. There are a few counts of this clonotype. The antigen is unknown. The source material was PBMCs. V and J are TRBV12-3 or TRBV12-4 and TRBJ1-4; D is ambiguous. This receptor was obtained from a woman between 18 and 50 years old in good health. The DNA of the CDR3 is TGTGCCAGCAGCCGTCGTCGGACCGGGGTCGATGAAAAACTGTTTTTT. The encoded protein is CASSRRRTGVDEKLFF.